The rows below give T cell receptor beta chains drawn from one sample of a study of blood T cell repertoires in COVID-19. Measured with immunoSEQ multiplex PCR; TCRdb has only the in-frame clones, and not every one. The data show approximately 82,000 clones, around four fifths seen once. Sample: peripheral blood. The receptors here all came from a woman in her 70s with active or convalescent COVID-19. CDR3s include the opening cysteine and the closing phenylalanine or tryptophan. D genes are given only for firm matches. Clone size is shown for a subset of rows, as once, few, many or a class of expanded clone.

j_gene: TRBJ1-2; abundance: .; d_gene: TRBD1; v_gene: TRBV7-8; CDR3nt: TGTGCCAGCAGCTGGGGACAGCGGAATCTGGATTATGGCTACACCTTC; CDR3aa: CASSWGQRNLDYGYTF
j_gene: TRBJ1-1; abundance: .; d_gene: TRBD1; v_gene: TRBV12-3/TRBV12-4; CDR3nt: TGTGCCAGCAGGCACAGGGGGAACACTGAAGCTTTCTTT; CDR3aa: CASRHRGNTEAFF
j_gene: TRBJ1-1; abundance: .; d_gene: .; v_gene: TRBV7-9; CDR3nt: TGTGCCAGCAGCTTGCAGTCCACTGAAGCTTTCTTT; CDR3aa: CASSLQSTEAFF
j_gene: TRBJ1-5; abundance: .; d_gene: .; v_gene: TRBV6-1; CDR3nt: TGTGCCAGCAGTGATTTGGGGCGGCTAAATCAGCCCCAGCATTTT; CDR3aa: CASSDLGRLNQPQHF
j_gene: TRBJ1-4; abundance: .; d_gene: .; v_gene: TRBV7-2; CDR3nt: TGTGCCAGCAGCCCTTGGGGAGACTGGTCGGGAAAACTGTTTTTT; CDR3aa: CASSPWGDWSGKLFF
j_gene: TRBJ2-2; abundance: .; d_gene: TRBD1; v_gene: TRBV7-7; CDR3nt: TGTGCTAGCAGCCGAATCCAGGGGGTGAACACCGGGGAGCTGTTTTTT; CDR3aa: CASSRIQGVNTGELFF
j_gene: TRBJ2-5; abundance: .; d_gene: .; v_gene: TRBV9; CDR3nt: TGTGCCAGCAGCGTATATGTCCAAGAGACCCAGTACTTC; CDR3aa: CASSVYVQETQYF
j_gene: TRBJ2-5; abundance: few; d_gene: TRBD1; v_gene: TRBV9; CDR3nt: TGTGCCAGCAGCGTAGCCGACAGGGTCGAGACCCAGTACTTC; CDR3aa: CASSVADRVETQYF
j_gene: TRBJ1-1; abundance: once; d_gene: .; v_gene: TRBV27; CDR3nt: TGTGCCAGCAGTTTAACCCGGGTGGAGACTGAAGCTTTCTTT; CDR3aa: CASSLTRVETEAFF
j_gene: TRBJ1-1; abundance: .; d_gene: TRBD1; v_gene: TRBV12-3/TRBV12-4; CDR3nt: TGTGCCAGCAGCCACAGGGGCCCGTTAGGAGCTTTCTTT; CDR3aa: CASSHRGPLGAFF
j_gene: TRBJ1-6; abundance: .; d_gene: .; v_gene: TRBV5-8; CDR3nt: TGTGCCAGCAGCCCGGGAGCAGGGACGCTTTTAGTCACCTATAATTCACCCCTCCACTTT; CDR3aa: CASSPGAGTLLVTYNSPLHF
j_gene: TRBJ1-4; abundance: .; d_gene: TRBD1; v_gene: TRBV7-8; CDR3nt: TGTGCCAGCAGCCTTGGGACAGCCCCAACTAATGAAAAACTGTTTTTT; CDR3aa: CASSLGTAPTNEKLFF
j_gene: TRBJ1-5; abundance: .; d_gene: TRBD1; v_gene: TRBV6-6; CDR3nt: TGTGCCAGCAGCCCACAGGGACAGAAAAAAGGGGATTTT; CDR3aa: CASSPQGQKKGDF
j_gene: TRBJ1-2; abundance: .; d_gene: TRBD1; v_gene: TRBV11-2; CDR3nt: TGTGCCAGCAGCCCCCCCTTAGGGGGCTCCTATACTGGCTACACCTTC; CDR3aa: CASSPPLGGSYTGYTF
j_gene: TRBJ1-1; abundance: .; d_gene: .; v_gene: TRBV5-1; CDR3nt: TGCGCCAGCTCCGGGGGGCCGGACACTGAAGCTTTCTTT; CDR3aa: CASSGGPDTEAFF
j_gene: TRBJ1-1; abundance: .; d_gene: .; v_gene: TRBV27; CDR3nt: TGTGCCAGCCGCCGGGGAGGGAACACTGAAGCTTTCTTT; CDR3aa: CASRRGGNTEAFF
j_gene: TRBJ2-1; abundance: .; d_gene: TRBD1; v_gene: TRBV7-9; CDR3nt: TGTGCCAGCAGCTTGGGACAGGGGGCCAATGAGCAGTTCTTC; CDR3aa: CASSLGQGANEQFF